The rows below give T cell receptor beta chains drawn from one sample of a study of long-term antiretroviral therapy in people with HIV. TCRdb's table, derived via immunoSEQ multiplex PCR, lists solely in-frame clones and lacks some. The repertoire holds 30,000 to 40,000 clones, with 70% to 80% as singletons. The sequences come from unsorted PBMCs, collected 1.9 years after starting antiretroviral therapy. The receptors come from a man aged 18 to 30 with HIV. CDR3s include the opening cysteine and the closing phenylalanine or tryptophan. D genes are given only for firm matches. Clone size is given for some rows only: seen once, a few or many times, or a class if the clone is expanded.

J gene	clone size	D gene	V gene	CDR3 protein	CDR3 DNA
TRBJ1-1	once	-	TRBV6-5	CASTMGGMNTEAFF	TGTGCCAGCACCATGGGAGGGATGAACACTGAAGCTTTCTTT
TRBJ2-7	-	-	TRBV4-2	CASSHLAGEQYF	TGTGCCAGCAGCCACCTAGCCGGCGAGCAGTACTTC
TRBJ2-1	-	-	TRBV5-6	CASSSVRGEQFF	TGTGCCAGCAGCTCCGTCAGGGGAGAGCAGTTCTTC
TRBJ1-5	few	-	TRBV5-3	CARSQAAFNQPQHF	TGTGCCAGAAGCCAGGCTGCCTTCAATCAGCCCCAGCATTTT
TRBJ2-3	once	TRBD2	TRBV27	CASKRGTSTDTQYF	TGTGCCAGCAAGCGGGGAACTAGCACAGATACGCAGTATTTT
TRBJ1-1	-	TRBD1	TRBV19	CASSILGQGDTEAFF	TGTGCCAGTAGTATTTTAGGACAGGGAGACACTGAAGCTTTCTTT
TRBJ2-7	-	-	TRBV2	CASRSLGSPGDEQYF	TGTGCCAGCAGATCCCTAGGCTCCCCAGGGGACGAGCAGTACTTC
TRBJ1-6	-	-	TRBV21-1	CASSKVFYSETNSPLHF	TGTGCCAGCAGCAAAGTTTTCTACAGTGAAACAAATTCACCCCTCCACTTT
TRBJ1-6	-	-	TRBV5-8	CASSLWGLDNSPLHF	TGTGCCAGCAGCTTGTGGGGTTTAGATAATTCACCCCTCCACTTT
TRBJ2-7	-	-	TRBV27	CASSLGGAGQFYEQYF	TGTGCCAGCAGTTTGGGGGGGGCGGGGCAGTTCTACGAGCAGTACTTC
TRBJ2-1	-	-	TRBV10-2	CASNLAKYNEQFF	TGCGCCAGCAATTTGGCGAAGTACAATGAGCAGTTCTTC
TRBJ2-7	few	TRBD2	TRBV27	CASSDPGGYEQYF	TGTGCCAGCAGCGACCCGGGGGGGTACGAGCAGTACTTC
TRBJ2-5	-	-	TRBV9	CASSVAPVRGIQETQYF	TGTGCCAGCAGCGTAGCCCCCGTCCGGGGTATCCAAGAGACCCAGTACTTC
TRBJ2-5	-	-	TRBV9	CASSVKETQYF	TGTGCCAGCAGCGTTAAAGAGACCCAGTACTTC
TRBJ1-4	-	-	TRBV5-6	CASSLAFRSNEKLFF	TGTGCCAGCAGCTTGGCCTTCAGAAGTAATGAAAAACTGTTTTTT
TRBJ2-3	-	TRBD2	TRBV6-5	CASSYSSGVYTDTQYF	TGTGCCAGCAGTTACTCAAGCGGGGTCTACACAGATACGCAGTATTTT
TRBJ1-1	-	-	TRBV2	CASLQGALNTEAFF	TGTGCCAGCCTCCAAGGCGCGTTGAACACTGAAGCTTTCTTT
TRBJ2-2	-	TRBD1	TRBV14	CASSQGQGSGELFF	TGTGCCAGCAGCCAAGGACAGGGGTCCGGGGAGCTGTTTTTT
TRBJ2-1	-	-	TRBV5-1	CASSLGPATGGNEQFF	TGCGCCAGCAGCTTGGGTCCAGCCACCGGGGGTAATGAGCAGTTCTTC
TRBJ2-7	-	-	TRBV5-1	CASSAAGSEQYF	TGCGCCAGCAGCGCTGCGGGTAGCGAGCAGTACTTC
TRBJ1-1	-	-	TRBV7-7	CASISYGGIGRGWERANTEAFF	TGTGCTAGCATCTCCTACGGAGGGATTGGGCGTGGGTGGGAAAGGGCAAACACTGAAGCTTTCTTT
TRBJ2-3	few	-	TRBV19	CASSNGPPPTDTQYF	TGTGCCAGTAGTAACGGGCCTCCTCCCACAGATACGCAGTATTTT
TRBJ1-2	-	-	TRBV5-1	CASSLSTGLGDYGYTF	TGCGCCAGCAGCCTTAGTACAGGGTTGGGAGACTATGGCTACACCTTC